The rows below give T cell receptor beta chains drawn from one sample of a study of CD8 T cells in Susac syndrome. Via MiXCR, TCRdb re-called the immunoSEQ multiplex PCR reads, giving one row per CDR3 protein. The profile shows 120,000 to 150,000 distinct CDR3 sequences, less than 95% of them singletons. The sequencing input was CD4+ T cells from PBMCs. The source is a human donor in good health. CDR3s include the opening cysteine and the closing phenylalanine or tryptophan. Each record gives: J gene, clone size, D gene, V gene, CDR3 DNA, CDR3 protein. The D gene is left open where the match is weak. Some rows have no size entry. The others give once, few or many, or a class for an expanded clone.

>TRBJ2-1|.|.|TRBV29-1
TGCAGCGTTGAAGAGGACTATCTCAATGAGCAGTTCTTC
CSVEEDYLNEQFF
>TRBJ2-5|.|.|TRBV7-2
TGTGCCAGCAGCTTAGTTCCGGGGAGATATGAGACCCAGTACTTC
CASSLVPGRYETQYF
>TRBJ1-2|.|.|TRBV19
TGTGCCAGTAGTATAAAACGGATCTATGGCTACACCTTC
CASSIKRIYGYTF
>TRBJ2-2|.|.|TRBV2
TGTGCCAGCTCTGGGAGGCTAGAGAGCACCGGGGAGCTGTTTTTT
CASSGRLESTGELFF
>TRBJ2-7|few|.|TRBV6-1
TGTGCCAGCAGTCGCAGGGGCTCCTACGAGCAGTACTTC
CASSRRGSYEQYF
>TRBJ2-7|once|.|TRBV6-1
TGTGCCAGCAGAAGCGGGGGGACAGGGAGTTCCTACGAGCAGTACTTC
CASRSGGTGSSYEQYF
>TRBJ2-1|.|TRBD2|TRBV30
TGTGCCTGGACCGCTAGCGGGATATACAATGAGCAGTTCTTC
CAWTASGIYNEQFF
>TRBJ1-1|.|TRBD1|TRBV6-2/TRBV6-3
TGTGCCAGCATTCCAGGACAGGGGGAAACTGAAGCTTTCTTT
CASIPGQGETEAFF
>TRBJ1-2|once|.|TRBV5-1
TGCGCCAGCAGCTTGGCAGGGACGGTAGGCTACACCTTC
CASSLAGTVGYTF
>TRBJ2-1|.|TRBD2|TRBV6-4
TGTGCCAGCAGTGACGAGACTAGCAGCAATGAGCAGTTCTTC
CASSDETSSNEQFF
>TRBJ2-3|.|.|TRBV19
TGTGCCAGTATTTATGCGGATACGCAGTATTTT
CASIYADTQYF
>TRBJ2-5|few|TRBD2|TRBV4-1
TGCGCCAGCAGCCAAGGGTCCCTAGCGGCCCAAGAGACCCAGTACTTC
CASSQGSLAAQETQYF
>TRBJ2-1|.|.|TRBV12-3/TRBV12-4
TGTGCCAGCACTCCAGGAACCTACAATGAGCAGTTCTTC
CASTPGTYNEQFF
>TRBJ2-5|.|TRBD2|TRBV6-2/TRBV6-3
TGTGCCGGAAGCGGGAAGATAGCGGGAGGGCCTGAGACCCAGTACTTC
CAGSGKIAGGPETQYF
>TRBJ1-2|.|TRBD1|TRBV2
TGTGCCAGCAGCCAGGGACAGGGTCCCTATGGCTACACCTTC
CASSQGQGPYGYTF
>TRBJ2-5|.|.|TRBV5-4
TGTGCCAGCAGCTGGGGAAACCGGGAGACCCAGTACTTC
CASSWGNRETQYF
>TRBJ2-7|.|.|TRBV21-1
TGTGCCAGCAGCAAAGAGGGGGTCTACGAGCAGTACTTC
CASSKEGVYEQYF
>TRBJ2-7|once|.|TRBV20-1
TGCAGTGCTGCCAATCCCGGTGGCCTCTACGAGCAGTACTTC
CSAANPGGLYEQYF
>TRBJ1-5|.|.|TRBV19
TGTGCCAGTACCCCGGCAGGGCTCTTTAAGCCCCAGCATTTT
CASTPAGLFKPQHF
>TRBJ2-3|.|TRBD2|TRBV7-2
TGTGCCAGCAGCTTAGGCGGGAGTGGAGCAGATACGCAGTATTTT
CASSLGGSGADTQYF